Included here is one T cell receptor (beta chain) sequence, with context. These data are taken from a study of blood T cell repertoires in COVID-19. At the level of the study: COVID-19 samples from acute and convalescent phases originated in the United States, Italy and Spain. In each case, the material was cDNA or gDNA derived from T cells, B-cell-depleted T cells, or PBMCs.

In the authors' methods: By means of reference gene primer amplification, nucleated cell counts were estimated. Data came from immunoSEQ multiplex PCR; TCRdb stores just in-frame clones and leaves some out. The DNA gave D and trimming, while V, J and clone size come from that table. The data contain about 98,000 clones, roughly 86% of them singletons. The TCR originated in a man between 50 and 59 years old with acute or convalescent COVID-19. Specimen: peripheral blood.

In DNA, the CDR3 is TGTGCCAGCTCACACAGGAATCAGCCCCAGCATTTT. This translates into CASSHRNQPQHF. V and J are TRBV18 and TRBJ1-5; D is possibly TRBD1 (5 bases). The ends were cut back, 4 bases at V and 4 bases at J, with 5 bases in the middle. Germline V gives CDR1 KGHSH, CDR2 LQKENI. The CDR3 is 12 residues long.